One sample yielded the 10 T cell receptor beta chains listed below, sequenced in a study of regulatory T cells in long-lasting Graves disease. Sample time point: persistent/refractory GD, antithyroid drugs over 5 years with positive TRAb. TCR sequences were obtained from RNA taken from PBMCs. Building the TCR beta libraries relied on iRepertoire HTBI primers, and CDR3 regions underwent Arm-PCR. TCRdb ran MiXCR on the multiplex PCR reads and lists one entry per CDR3 protein. The sample holds 350,000 to 450,000 distinct CDR3 sequences; less than 30% are singletons and the top ten take around 30%. The material was peripheral blood mononuclear cells (PBMCs), obtained when the disease was refractory, from a patient treated with antithyroid drugs. These receptors were taken from a woman in her thirties or forties with Graves disease.

This sequence joins TRBV4-1 and TRBJ1-1, with a tentative D call TRBD1 (5 bases). V was cut by 1 base and J by 6 bases, with 6 bases left in between. There are 12 residues in the CDR3. The germline V gene has CDR1 MGHRA and CDR2 YSYEKL. The CDR3 nucleotides are TGCGCCAGCAGCCAAGGGGACTCTGAAGCTTTCTTT. This codes for CASSQGDSEAFF.

This clonotype was observed many times. This rearrangement joins TRBV20-1 to TRBJ2-5; 7 bases fit TRBD1. V was clipped by 6 bases and J by 5 bases; unmatched bases: 9. Germline V gives CDR1 DFQATT, CDR2 SNEGSKA (reference sequence). The CDR3 has 13 residues. The CDR3 DNA sequence: TGCAGTGCCCCCAGGGGGTCTGGCGAGACCCAGTACTTC. This gives the protein CSAPRGSGETQYF.

This clonotype occurred many times. The J gene is TRBJ2-5, the V gene TRBV2; tentatively, D is TRBD2 (5 bases). The ends were cut back, 5 bases at V and 0 bases at J, with 13 bases in the middle. This CDR3 comprises 15 residues. Germline CDR1 reads SNHLY; CDR2 reads FYNNEI. The DNA for the CDR3 is TGTGCCAGCAGTTCTTGGGAGAACTACCAAGAGACCCAGTACTTC. Translating it yields CASSSWENYQETQYF.

This clonotype was detected ten times or more. The junction departs from the called germline gene at one end, perhaps through a read error. The chain is built from TRBV28 and TRBJ1-5, with 8 bases fitting TRBD1. CDR1 and CDR2 from the germline V gene are MDHEN and SYDVKM. The CDR3 is made up of 14 amino acids. CDR3 coding DNA: TGTGCCAACAGTCTGACAGGGGCGACTCAGCCCCAGCATTTT. This sequence encodes CANSLTGATQPQHF.

As regards this clonotype: A much larger clone lies one base from this, so it may be a read error. The V gene is TRBV28, the J gene TRBJ2-2; 7 nucleotides agree with TRBD2. The junction had 8 bases not matched to a gene; V was cut back by 8 bases and J by 2 bases. This CDR3 comprises 15 residues. Germline CDR1 MDHEN, CDR2 SYDVKM. This chain's CDR3 is CASRSGRVNTGELFF. CDR3 DNA sequence: TGTGCCAGCCGTAGCGGGCGGGTTAACACCGGGGAGCTGTTTTTT. Using reference TRBV28 and TRBJ2-2 for the parts outside the CDR3, the full variable domain is DVKVTQSSRYLVKRTGEKVFLECVQDMDHENMFWYRQDPGLGLRLIYFSYDVKMKEKGDIPEGYSVSREKKERFSLILESASTNQTSMYLCASRSGRVNTGELFFGEGSRLTVL.

The J gene is TRBJ1-1, the V gene TRBV5-1; 11 bases line up with TRBD1. The junction had 2 bases not matched to a gene; V was cut back by 3 bases and J by 1 base. CDR3 length: 15 residues. Germline V gene sequence: CDR1 SGHRS, CDR2 YFSETQ. The CDR3 sequence is CASSWGQGGNTEAFF. As DNA, the CDR3 is TGCGCCAGCAGCTGGGGACAGGGGGGGAACACTGAAGCTTTCTTT.

About this clonotype itself: It differs at one base from a far larger clone, so likely a read error. The chain is built from TRBV28 and TRBJ2-5; possible D gene TRBD2, 5 bases. Germline values: CDR1 MDHEN, CDR2 SYDVKM. V was shortened by 3 bases and J by 6 bases, with 11 bases between the two germline ends. The length of the CDR3 is 13 residues. The CDR3 DNA follows: TGTGCCAGCAGTTTTTTCCGCGGGCAGACCCAGTACTTC. This gives the protein CASSFFRGQTQYF.

This clonotype was detected ten times or more. The rearrangement joins TRBV7-3 to TRBJ1-5, with D perhaps matching TRBD1 (6 bases). Per the germline V gene, CDR1 is SGHTA and CDR2 is FQGTGA. The CDR3 length is 14 residues. Trimming pared 1 base from V and 7 bases from J, leaving 11 bases between. This CDR3 is CASSLNGGLQPQHF. The CDR3 bases are TGTGCCAGCAGCTTAAATGGGGGGCTCCAGCCCCAGCATTTT. Complete variable domain (other parts from reference TRBV7-3 and TRBJ1-5): GAGVSQTPSNKVTEKGKYVELRCDPISGHTALYWYRQSLGQGPEFLIYFQGTGAADDSGLPNDRFFAVRPEGSVSTLKIQRTERGDSAVYLCASSLNGGLQPQHFGDGTRLSIL.

V and J are TRBV29-1 and TRBJ1-4, with TRBD1 matching over 7 bases. The germline V gene encodes CDR1 SQVTM and CDR2 ANQGSEA. The CDR3 has 14 amino acids. Trimming took 7 bases from V and 0 from J; bases not matched to a gene: 5. CDR3 DNA sequence: TGCAGCGGGGGAGACAGGGCAACTAATGAAAAACTGTTTTTT. This codes for CSGGDRATNEKLFF.

The chain uses TRBV19 and TRBJ1-5; no clear D gene. The V end was cut by 3 bases, the J end by 0 bases, with 12 bases between. This CDR3 is 16 amino acids long. Germline CDR1 reads LNHDA; CDR2 reads SQIVND (reference sequence). CDR3 amino acids: CASSIGVGYSNQPQHF. Here the CDR3 DNA reads TGTGCCAGTAGTATTGGAGTGGGATATAGCAATCAGCCCCAGCATTTT.